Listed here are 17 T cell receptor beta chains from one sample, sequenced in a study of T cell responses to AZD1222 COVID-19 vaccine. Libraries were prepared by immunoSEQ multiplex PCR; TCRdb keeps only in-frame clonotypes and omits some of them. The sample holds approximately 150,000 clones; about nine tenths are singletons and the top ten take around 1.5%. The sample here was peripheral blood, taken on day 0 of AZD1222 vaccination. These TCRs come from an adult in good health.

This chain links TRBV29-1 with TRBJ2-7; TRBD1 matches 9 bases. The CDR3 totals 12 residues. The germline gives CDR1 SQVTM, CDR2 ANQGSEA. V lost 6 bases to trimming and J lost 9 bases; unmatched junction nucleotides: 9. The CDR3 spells CSVGTGTLGQYF. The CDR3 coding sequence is TGCAGCGTAGGGACAGGGACGTTAGGGCAGTACTTC.

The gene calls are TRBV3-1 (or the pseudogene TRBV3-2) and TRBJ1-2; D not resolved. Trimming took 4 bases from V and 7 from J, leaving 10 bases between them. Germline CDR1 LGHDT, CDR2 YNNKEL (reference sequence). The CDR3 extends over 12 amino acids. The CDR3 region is CASSPGKGGYTF. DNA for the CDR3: TGTGCCAGCAGCCCTGGGAAGGGTGGCTACACCTTC.

The DNA of the CDR3 is TGTGCCAGCAGCTTATTCGGGAGTACAGGGGACGGAGAAAAACTGTTTTTT. Translation: CASSLFGSTGDGEKLFF. V and J are TRBV7-9 and TRBJ1-4; TRBD1 aligns across 7 bases. The CDR3 has 17 amino acids. Trimming took 2 bases from V and 8 from J; bases not matched to a gene: 14. Looked up from germline, CDR1 is SEHNR and CDR2 is FQNEAQ (reference sequence).

The CDR3 nucleotides read TGTGCCAGCAGCTTAGCAGGGGGCTATGGGGACACTGAAGCTTTCTTT. It yields the protein CASSLAGGYGDTEAFF. The rearrangement uses TRBV11-2 and TRBJ1-1, with TRBD1 matching 8 bases. The CDR3 spans 16 residues. The germline gives CDR1 SGHAT, CDR2 FQNNGV. Germline trimming cut 1 base from V and 3 bases from J; bases unmatched to any gene: 7. The full variable domain, with the rest looked up from reference TRBV11-2 and TRBJ1-1, is EAGVAQSPRYKIIEKRQSVAFWCNPISGHATLYWYQQILGQGPKLLIQFQNNGVVDDSQLPKDRFSAERLKGVDSTLKIQPAKLEDSAVYLCASSLAGGYGDTEAFFGQGTRLTVV.

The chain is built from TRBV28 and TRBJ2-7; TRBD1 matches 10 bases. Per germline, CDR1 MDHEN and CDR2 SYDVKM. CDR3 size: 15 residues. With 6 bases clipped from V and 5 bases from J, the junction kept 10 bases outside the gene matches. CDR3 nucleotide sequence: TGTGCCAGCAGAACAGCCGGGACAGGGGTACACGAGCAGTACTTC. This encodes CASRTAGTGVHEQYF.

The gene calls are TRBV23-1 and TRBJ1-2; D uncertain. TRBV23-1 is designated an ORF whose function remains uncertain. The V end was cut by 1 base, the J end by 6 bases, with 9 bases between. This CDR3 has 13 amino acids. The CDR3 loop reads CASSQYRVHGYTF. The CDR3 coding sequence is TGCGCCAGCAGTCAATATAGGGTACATGGCTACACCTTC.

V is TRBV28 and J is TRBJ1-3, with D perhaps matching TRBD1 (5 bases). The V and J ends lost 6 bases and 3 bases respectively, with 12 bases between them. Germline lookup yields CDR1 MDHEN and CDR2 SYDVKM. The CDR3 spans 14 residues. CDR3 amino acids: CASRTGVHGNTIYF. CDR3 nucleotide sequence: TGTGCCAGCAGGACGGGGGTACATGGAAACACCATATATTTT.

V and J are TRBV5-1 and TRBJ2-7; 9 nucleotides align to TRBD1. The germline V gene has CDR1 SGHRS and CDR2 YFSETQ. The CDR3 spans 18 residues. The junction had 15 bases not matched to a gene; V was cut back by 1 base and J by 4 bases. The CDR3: CASSLPSLDRGFSYEQYF. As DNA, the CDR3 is TGCGCCAGCAGCTTGCCAAGTTTGGACAGGGGTTTTTCTTACGAGCAGTACTTC.

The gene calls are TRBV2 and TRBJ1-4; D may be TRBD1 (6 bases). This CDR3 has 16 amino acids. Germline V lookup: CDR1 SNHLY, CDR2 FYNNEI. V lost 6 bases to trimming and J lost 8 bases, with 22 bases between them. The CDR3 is CASSRSLGGREEKLFF. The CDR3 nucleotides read TGTGCCAGCAGCCGGTCCCTGGGGGGGCGAGAGGAAAAACTGTTTTTT.

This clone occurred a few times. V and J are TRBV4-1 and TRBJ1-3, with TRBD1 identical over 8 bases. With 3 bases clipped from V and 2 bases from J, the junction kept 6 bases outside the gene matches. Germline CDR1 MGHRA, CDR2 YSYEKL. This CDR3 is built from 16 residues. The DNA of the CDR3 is TGCGCCAGCAGCCAGGAACAGGGGGGTACTGGAAACACCATATATTTT. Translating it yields CASSQEQGGTGNTIYF.

CDR3: CAWSVVGLHGYTF. CDR3 nucleotide sequence: TGTGCCTGGAGTGTAGTTGGGTTGCATGGCTACACCTTC. The rearrangement uses TRBV30 and TRBJ1-2; D ambiguous. Germline CDR1 is GTSNPN and CDR2 is SVGIG (reference sequence). The CDR3 is made up of 13 amino acids. V was cut by 0 bases and J by 6 bases, with 11 bases left in between.

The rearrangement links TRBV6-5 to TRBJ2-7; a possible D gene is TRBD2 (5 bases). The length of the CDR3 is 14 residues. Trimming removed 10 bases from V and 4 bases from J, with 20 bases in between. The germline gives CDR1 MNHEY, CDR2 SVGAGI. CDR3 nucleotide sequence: TGTGCCACCGGATCCGGACTGCGCCGATACGAGCAGTACTTC. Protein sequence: CATGSGLRRYEQYF.

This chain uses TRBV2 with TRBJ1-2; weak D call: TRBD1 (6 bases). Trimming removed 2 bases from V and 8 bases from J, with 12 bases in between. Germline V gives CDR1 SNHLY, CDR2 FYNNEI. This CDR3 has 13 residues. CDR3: CASSEPAGAGYTF. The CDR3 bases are TGTGCCAGCAGTGAACCGGCGGGGGCCGGCTACACCTTC.

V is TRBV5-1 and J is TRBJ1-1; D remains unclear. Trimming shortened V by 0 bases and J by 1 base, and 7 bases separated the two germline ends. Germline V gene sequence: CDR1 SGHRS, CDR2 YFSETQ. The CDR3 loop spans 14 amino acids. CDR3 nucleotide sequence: TGCGCCAGCAGCTTGGTGAAGACGAACACTGAAGCTTTCTTT. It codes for CASSLVKTNTEAFF.

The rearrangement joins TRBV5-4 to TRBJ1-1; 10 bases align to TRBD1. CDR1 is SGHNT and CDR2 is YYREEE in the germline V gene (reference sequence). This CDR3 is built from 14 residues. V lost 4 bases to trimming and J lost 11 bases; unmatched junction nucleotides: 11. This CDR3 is CASSPTGTGVDAFF. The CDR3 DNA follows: TGTGCCAGCAGCCCTACAGGGACAGGGGTCGACGCTTTCTTT.

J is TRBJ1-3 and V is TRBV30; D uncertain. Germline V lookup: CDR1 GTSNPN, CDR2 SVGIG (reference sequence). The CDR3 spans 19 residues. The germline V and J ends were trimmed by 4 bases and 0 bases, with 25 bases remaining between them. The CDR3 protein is CAWIPTGVTYRNSGNTIYF. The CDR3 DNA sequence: TGTGCCTGGATTCCGACCGGCGTTACATACCGAAACTCTGGAAACACCATATATTTT.

The CDR3 loop is CASRSAGTAADTQYF. For the CDR3, the DNA is TGTGCCAGCAGATCAGCCGGGACAGCGGCAGATACGCAGTATTTT. The J gene is TRBJ2-3, the V gene TRBV27; 7 positions match TRBD1. CDR3 size: 15 residues. V lost 6 bases and J lost 4; bases outside the gene matches: 10. Per the germline V gene, CDR1 is MNHEY and CDR2 is SMNVEV (reference sequence).